Described below is a single T cell receptor beta chain sequence and its context. This clone was seen just once. The antigen it binds to is not known. Base qualities are not provided; no much larger clone lies one nucleotide away. The CDR3 regions of human TCRbeta chains were subjected to immunosequencing. Per the source publication's procedure: TCRs in the repertoires were matched against a reference library of SARS-CoV-2-specific TCRs that had been generated with the MIRA antigen-specificity platform. Breadth was defined as the fraction of unique TCRs that were SARS-CoV-2-associated. Depth was defined as the fraction of total T cells that were SARS-CoV-2-associated. Using the MIRA data, every spike-specific TCR was mapped to the spike region that the TCR reacted to and assigned to either a CD4 or a CD8 class. Log10-transformed breadth and depth values were compared by one-way ANOVA with Sidak's multiple comparisons tests. Sourced from immuneACCESS, this table was stored by TCRdb with only in-frame sequences that have V and J called. A share of the clones is absent; for the studies checked, an unresolved V gene accounts for under half, and the remainder has no known explanation. That table supplies the V and J calls and clone size; D and trimming were determined from the DNA. The sample table contains tens of thousands of clones; only one count was recorded for approximately 86% of them. 6.9% of the sample is held by the ten biggest clonotypes.

This sample is part of a study of T cell responses to AZD1222 COVID-19 vaccine (dated by TCRdb to the early 2020s). Regarding the complete study: TCR sequencing covered approximately 230 trial participants: 200 to 220 given two doses of AZD1222 and about 26 given two doses of MenACWY control vaccine. Trial participants were enrolled by age into subgroups of 18-55, 56-69 and 70-plus years, and around 150, 28 and 57 TCR-sequenced participants, respectively, were included in these subgroups. Here is what the overall study found, with its caveats: Participants were mostly white British, with more females than males. The authors suggested clonal diversity may have been underestimated. Because no samples from the day 14 peak response were available, repertoires could be characterized only after the peak T cell response. Spike-specific TCR breadth and depth rose significantly after two AZD1222 doses compared with day 0 and with MenACWY recipients. Nearly half of unique spike-specific TCRs reportedly recognized epitopes outside regions mutated in the B.1.351 and B.1.1.7 variants. In the small 56-69-year group, the increase in depth fell short of significance, most likely because of low power. Conclusions about previously exposed vaccinees were limited because only six AZD1222 recipients were SARS-CoV-2 seropositive at baseline. CD4 TCRs associated with the vaccine covered the entire spike protein, and the dominant responses were in regions 160-218 and 743-854.

The meaning of the sample's time point label: about 28 days (+/-7) after the second vaccine dose. AZD1222 recipients given second doses at about 4 weeks or at about 12 weeks were pooled, since spike-specific TCR depth and breadth were not found to differ between the two schedules. The vaccinee samples were drawn from two UK trials, COV001 and COV002, one of which was a single-blind randomized controlled phase 2/3 trial testing AZD1222 (ChAdOx1 nCoV-19) in healthy adults. Trial participant PBMC samples were collected at day 0 and day 28 after the second dose for TCRbeta chain sequencing. This clonotype was sampled from an adult who received the AZD1222 COVID-19 vaccine. This material consisted of peripheral blood, taken 28 days after the second AZD1222 dose.

The CDR3 region: CASSTDVVAKTQYF. The DNA sequence is as follows: TGTGCCAGCAGCACGGACGTCGTGGCGAAGACCCAGTACTTC. The receptor chain draws on TRBV5-4 and TRBJ2-5; the D gene assignment is ambiguous. From the cysteine through the phenylalanine, the CDR3 covers 14 amino acids. Only the CDR3 portion is preserved as DNA: 42 bases, with reading frame beginning at the first base. V is clipped by 4 bases and J by 6 bases, and the sequence between their germline boundaries is 16 bases long. The germline V gene encodes CDR1 SGHNT and CDR2 YYREEE (reference sequence).